This passage covers 22 T cell receptor beta chains from one sample sequenced in a study of shared clonotypes between healthy human individuals (TCRdb year 2020). Library generation was performed with the immunoSEQ multiplex PCR assay. The table was pulled from immuneACCESS by TCRdb, which kept in-frame rearrangements only. Such tables lose some clones; where checked, under half of the loss comes from unresolved V genes, and the rest has no known cause. Across this sample there are about 960,000 clones, with more than 75% seen only once. The ten largest clones take up over 1.3% of the sample. The sample comprised memory CD4+ T cells sorted from blood. The intended sense of this specimen's cell subset or site label: CD45RA-negative fraction. The receptors originated from a man aged 18-30 years in good health.

The rearrangement links TRBV19 to TRBJ2-7, with 7 bases fitting TRBD1. V shed 5 bases, J shed 0 bases, and the junction held 10 bases outside the gene matches. Germline lookup yields CDR1 LNHDA and CDR2 SQIVND (reference sequence). This CDR3 is built from 16 residues. CDR3 coding DNA: TGTGCCAGTAGTCTCGGACAGGCCGTGAACTCCTACGAGCAGTACTTC. This gives the protein CASSLGQAVNSYEQYF. Full variable domain (rest looked up from reference TRBV19 and TRBJ2-7): DGGITQSPKYLFRKEGQNVTLSCEQNLNHDAMYWYRQDPGQGLRLIYYSQIVNDFQKGDIAEGYSVSREKKESFPLTVTSAQKNPTAFYLCASSLGQAVNSYEQYFGPGTRLTVT.

The chain employs TRBV29-1 and TRBJ2-5; no clear D. There are 13 residues in the CDR3. V was trimmed by 2 bases and J by 1 base, leaving 8 bases between them. The germline V gene encodes CDR1 SQVTM and CDR2 ANQGSEA. CDR3 coding DNA: TGCAGCGTTGAACGCGCCAGCCAAGAGACCCAGTACTTC. It encodes CSVERASQETQYF.

The chain employs TRBV10-1 and TRBJ2-5, with 9 bases lining up with TRBD2. Unmatched junction bases numbered 8, after V lost 2 bases and J lost 4 bases. Germline CDR1 is WNHNN and CDR2 is SYGVQD (reference sequence). There are 16 residues in the CDR3. For the CDR3, the DNA is TGCGCCAGCAGTGAGATAGCGGGAGTTGGTCGAGAGACCCAGTACTTC. Its translation: CASSEIAGVGRETQYF.

The chain uses TRBV6-5 and TRBJ2-3; D ambiguous. Germline lookup yields CDR1 MNHEY and CDR2 SVGAGI. V shed 0 bases and J shed 4 bases, with 8 bases lying between them. The CDR3 consists of 14 residues. CDR3 protein: CASSYSTWADTQYF. In DNA, the CDR3 is TGTGCCAGCAGTTACTCGACGTGGGCAGATACGCAGTATTTT.

This clone was seen a handful of times. The chain couples TRBV7-3 to TRBJ2-5; D not certain. Trimming left V 1 base short and J 1 base short, with 4 bases between. The V gene's germline CDR1 is SGHTA and CDR2 FQGTGA. This CDR3 has 13 amino acids. The CDR3 coding sequence is TGTGCCAGCAGCTTAAGCCCCCAAGAGACCCAGTACTTC. Protein: CASSLSPQETQYF.

This clone came up once. The chain has TRBV5-1 and TRBJ2-7; 8 bases are a match to TRBD1. Germline CDR1 SGHRS, CDR2 YFSETQ. With 4 bases clipped from V and 5 bases from J, the junction kept 11 bases outside the gene matches. The CDR3 spans 15 residues. The CDR3: CASSLGTGGPHEQYF. In DNA, the CDR3 is TGCGCCAGCAGCCTAGGGACAGGAGGTCCCCACGAGCAGTACTTC.

Comment on this clone: The same CDR3 arises from other DNA sequences in this sample as well. V is TRBV7-2 and J is TRBJ2-2; D is possibly TRBD1 (6 bases). V shed 4 bases and J shed 1 base, with 7 bases lying between them. The CDR3 is 14 amino acids. Germline V gives CDR1 SGHTA, CDR2 FQGNSA. Here the CDR3 DNA reads TGTGCCAGCAGCTCGGGACAGAACACCGGGGAGCTGTTTTTT. Translated, it gives CASSSGQNTGELFF.

This chain joins TRBV7-6 and TRBJ2-5, with TRBD2 matching 15 bases. The CDR3 contains 19 residues. Germline V CDR1 and CDR2: SGHVS, FNYEAQ. With V trimmed by 5 bases and J by 0 bases, 10 bases remained unmatched. CDR3 sequence reads: CASSPSGLAGGQYQETQYF. As DNA, the CDR3 is TGTGCCAGCAGCCCATCGGGACTAGCGGGGGGTCAGTACCAAGAGACCCAGTACTTC.

The gene calls are TRBV27 and TRBJ2-3; D remains unclear. The CDR3 is 13 amino acids. CDR1 MNHEY and CDR2 SMNVEV come from the germline V gene (reference sequence). Trimming removed 5 bases from V and 8 bases from J, with 14 bases in between. The CDR3 DNA reads as TGTGCCAGCAGTCCGGGTAGCAAGGGTACGCAGTATTTT. It yields the protein CASSPGSKGTQYF.

This clone has more than one count but fewer than ten. The rearrangement links TRBV10-1 to TRBJ2-3, with 8 bases lining up with TRBD2. With 2 bases clipped from V and 5 bases from J, the junction kept 6 bases outside the gene matches. CDR3 length: 15 amino acids. The V gene's germline CDR1 is WNHNN and CDR2 SYGVQD (reference sequence). CDR3 sequence: CASSELRGGQDTQYF. DNA of the CDR3: TGCGCCAGCAGTGAGCTCCGGGGGGGCCAAGATACGCAGTATTTT.

V is TRBV5-6 and J is TRBJ2-7; 9 bases align to TRBD1. CDR3 size: 14 residues. In germline, CDR1 is SGHDT, CDR2 YYEEEE. V lost 4 bases to trimming and J lost 2 bases; unmatched junction nucleotides: 4. In nucleotides, the CDR3 is TGTGCCAGCAGCCTCGGACAGGGGCCCTACGAGCAGTACTTC. Amino acids: CASSLGQGPYEQYF.

V gene TRBV6-5 combines with J gene TRBJ1-4; D is ambiguous. Trimming took off 4 bases at V and 3 bases at J, with 12 bases between the two ends. Germline loops: CDR1 MNHEY, CDR2 SVGAGI. The CDR3 consists of 15 residues. The CDR3 region has the DNA TGTGCCAGCAGTTCCAGTGGGCTGTCTAATGAAAAACTGTTTTTT. Translated, it gives CASSSSGLSNEKLFF.

The J gene is TRBJ2-3, the V gene TRBV18, with 8 bases fitting TRBD1. The length of the CDR3 is 18 residues. The germline gives CDR1 KGHSH, CDR2 LQKENI. With 3 bases clipped from V and 0 bases from J, the junction kept 11 bases outside the gene matches. The CDR3, as DNA: TGTGCCAGCTCACCCCCCCGGGTGGACAGGGCCAGCACAGATACGCAGTATTTT. Protein: CASSPPRVDRASTDTQYF.

The chain joins TRBV7-2 to TRBJ1-3; TRBD1 matches 7 bases. V trimming: 1 base; J trimming: 4 bases; junction bases outside the gene matches: 4. The CDR3 runs to 15 residues. The germline V gene encodes CDR1 SGHTA and CDR2 FQGNSA. The CDR3 DNA follows: TGTGCCAGCAGCTTAGAGGACAGGCTGGGAAACACCATATATTTT. Amino acids: CASSLEDRLGNTIYF.

The gene calls are TRBV19 and TRBJ2-7; TRBD2 might be the D (5 bases). This CDR3 has 14 residues. The germline V and J ends were trimmed by 3 bases and 4 bases, with 13 bases remaining between them. CDR1 and CDR2 (germline): LNHDA, SQIVND (reference sequence). CDR3 region: CASSIGNRGYEQYF. For the CDR3, the DNA is TGTGCCAGTAGTATTGGCAATCGGGGTTACGAGCAGTACTTC.

This clone was detected once. V gene TRBV18 combines with J gene TRBJ2-7; D is perhaps TRBD2 (6 bases). Trimming took 6 bases from V and 4 from J, leaving 13 bases between them. In germline, CDR1 is KGHSH, CDR2 LQKENI. This CDR3 comprises 13 residues. CDR3 amino acids: CASSPGTAYEQYF. The DNA of the CDR3 is TGTGCCAGCTCCCCCGGGACTGCGTACGAGCAGTACTTC.

This chain joins TRBV2 and TRBJ1-2; D is unresolved. V gave up 8 bases and J gave up 0 bases, with 7 bases separating them. Looked up from germline, CDR1 is SNHLY and CDR2 is FYNNEI. CDR3 size: 12 residues. The CDR3 DNA follows: TGTGCCAGCGTCATACCTAACTATGGCTACACCTTC. It specifies CASVIPNYGYTF.

The genes are TRBV30 and TRBJ2-3, with unresolved D. The CDR3 sequence is 14 residues long. Trimming cost V 3 bases and J 5 bases, with 15 bases left between them. In germline, CDR1 is GTSNPN, CDR2 SVGIG (reference sequence). In nucleotides, the CDR3 is TGTGCCTGGAGGGCCCGTACTCTAAGAGATACGCAGTATTTT. Translating gives CAWRARTLRDTQYF.

This chain uses TRBV11-2 with TRBJ2-1, with D possibly TRBD1 on 6 matching bases. The germline V gene encodes CDR1 SGHAT and CDR2 FQNNGV. V was trimmed by 5 bases and J by 4 bases, leaving 12 bases between them. The CDR3 has 14 amino acids. CDR3 loop: CASSRSRGYNEQFF. Written as DNA, the CDR3 is TGTGCCAGCAGCCGCTCCAGGGGTTACAATGAGCAGTTCTTC.

This CDR3 is CAWSGSHGRTNQPQHF. CDR3 DNA: TGTGCCTGGAGTGGTTCGCACGGGAGGACAAATCAGCCCCAGCATTTT. V and J are TRBV30 and TRBJ1-5, with D perhaps TRBD1 (5 bases). The V gene's germline CDR1 is GTSNPN and CDR2 SVGIG (reference sequence). This CDR3 contains 16 residues. Trimming removed 1 base at V and 4 bases at J, with 17 bases between.

The chain's CDR3 is CASSLTGGDSYEQYF. In DNA form, the CDR3 reads TGTGCCAGCAGCTTAACGGGCGGGGACTCCTACGAGCAGTACTTC. The chain joins TRBV7-2 to TRBJ2-7, with TRBD2 as a possible D gene (6 bases). V was cut by 2 bases and J by 0 bases, with 11 bases left in between. Germline V gene lookup returns CDR1 SGHTA and CDR2 FQGNSA. There are 15 residues in the CDR3.

The rearrangement joins TRBV2 to TRBJ1-3; TRBD1 aligns across 7 bases. The CDR3 runs to 14 residues. With 7 bases clipped from V and 3 bases from J, the junction kept 6 bases outside the gene matches. CDR1 is SNHLY, CDR2 FYNNEI, per germline. CDR3 DNA sequence: TGTGCCAGCAAAATCCGGGACAGTGGAAACACCATATATTTT. Protein sequence: CASKIRDSGNTIYF.